This T cell receptor (beta chain) was recorded in a study of human T cells and chemical hapten exposure. TCRdb processed the RACE reads anew with MiXCR; each CDR3 protein has one entry. In the table there are around 130,000 distinct CDR3 sequences, about 9% of which are singletons. Per germline, CDR1 MNHEY and CDR2 SVGEGT. Trimming at V came to 2 bases and at J to 3 bases, leaving 13 bases not matched to a gene. The CDR3 is 18 residues long. Stated time point: healthy volunteer bleed at 2 weeks. Total RNA extraction was carried out from unfractionated whole blood. Many counts were recorded for this clonotype.

This TCR derives from a male donor in good health. Some clones in this sample may be carry-over from other donors' samples. The rearrangement links TRBV6-2 or TRBV6-3 to TRBJ1-1, with 9 bases aligning to TRBD1. Sequencing was carried out using whole blood. The CDR3 here is CASSYPVGQGPVYTEAFF. As DNA, the CDR3 is TGTGCCAGCAGTTACCCCGTTGGACAGGGGCCGGTCTACACTGAAGCTTTCTTT.